These 15 T cell receptor beta chains were all obtained from the same sample, sequenced in a study of cytomegalovirus exposure and HLA in healthy donors. 60 Vbeta and 13 Jbeta primers were used in PCR. Repertoires were generated with immunoSEQ multiplex PCR, while TCRdb's copy carries only in-frame clones and drops some. Of around 120,000 clones listed, approximately 80% were seen once; the top ten hold over 2%. Sequencing input: PBMCs. These receptor sequences come from a man aged 25-45 years in good health and CMV-seronegative.

The gene calls are TRBV4-3 and TRBJ2-1; 8 bases fit TRBD2. The V and J ends lost 0 bases and 8 bases, in that order; junction bases with no gene match: 12. This CDR3 comprises 17 residues. Germline V gene sequence: CDR1 LGHNA, CDR2 YSLEER. The CDR3 loop reads CASSQDGAGELWDEQFF. CDR3 nucleotide sequence: TGCGCCAGCAGCCAAGACGGAGCGGGAGAGCTTTGGGATGAGCAGTTCTTC.

The genes are TRBV6-1 and TRBJ2-5; tentative D call: TRBD1 (6 bases). Germline V gene lookup returns CDR1 MNHNS and CDR2 SASEGT. Deletions cut 4 bases from V and 4 bases from J, with 13 bases between. CDR3 length equals 14 residues. The CDR3 is CASSATGLSETQYF. The CDR3 nucleotides read TGTGCCAGCAGTGCCACAGGGTTGTCAGAGACCCAGTACTTC.

The V call is TRBV10-3, the J call TRBJ1-1; D not resolved. This CDR3 is 15 amino acids long. The ends were cut back, 3 bases at V and 6 bases at J, with 17 bases in the middle. In germline, CDR1 is ENHRY, CDR2 SYGVKD. CDR3 region: CAISDLGRIDPEAFF. Written as DNA, the CDR3 is TGTGCCATCAGTGATTTGGGCAGAATAGACCCTGAAGCTTTCTTT.

This clone has a handful of counts. This chain links TRBV29-1 with TRBJ1-5, with 8 nucleotides matching TRBD1. This CDR3 is 13 amino acids long. Per the germline V gene, CDR1 is SQVTM and CDR2 is ANQGSEA. The junction had 3 bases not matched to a gene; V was cut back by 2 bases and J by 6 bases. The CDR3 bases are TGCAGCGTTGAACAGGGGGCGGGTCAGCCCCAGCATTTT. This sequence encodes CSVEQGAGQPQHF. The full variable domain, with the rest looked up from reference TRBV29-1 and TRBJ1-5, is SAVISQKPSRDICQRGTSLTIQCQVDSQVTMMFWYRQQPGQSLTLIATANQGSEATYESGFVIDKFPISRPNLTFSTLTVSNMSPEDSSIYLCSVEQGAGQPQHFGDGTRLSIL.

The chain employs TRBV11-2 and TRBJ2-1, with D possibly TRBD2 on 6 matching bases. V shed 5 bases and J shed 3 bases, with 14 bases lying between them. Germline V gives CDR1 SGHAT, CDR2 FQNNGV. CDR3 size: 15 residues. CDR3 bases: TGTGCCAGCAGCCCCTCCACTAGCAGCTACAATGAGCAGTTCTTC. Residues: CASSPSTSSYNEQFF.

The chain uses TRBV19 and TRBJ2-7, with D unresolved. From germline, CDR1 is LNHDA and CDR2 SQIVND (reference sequence). V lost 4 bases and J lost 5, with 6 bases in between. CDR3 length: 11 amino acids. CDR3 DNA: TGTGCCAGTAGTAGTGGGCACGAGCAGTACTTC. Translation gives CASSSGHEQYF. Complete variable domain (other parts from reference TRBV19 and TRBJ2-7): DGGITQSPKYLFRKEGQNVTLSCEQNLNHDAMYWYRQDPGQGLRLIYYSQIVNDFQKGDIAEGYSVSREKKESFPLTVTSAQKNPTAFYLCASSSGHEQYFGPGTRLTVT.

This clone was detected only once. The rearrangement links TRBV4-3 to TRBJ2-3; 7 bases agree with TRBD2. Trimming cost V 2 bases and J 5 bases; bases outside gene matches: 4. CDR1 is LGHNA and CDR2 is YSLEER in the germline V gene. The CDR3 is 14 amino acids. DNA of the CDR3: TGCGCCAGCAGCCAACAGCGGGAATTAGATACGCAGTATTTT. Translated: CASSQQRELDTQYF.

In DNA form, the CDR3 reads TGTGCCAGCACCCCGGGACAGGTCACCGGGGAGCTGTTTTTT. Protein: CASTPGQVTGELFF. This sequence joins TRBV2 and TRBJ2-2, with TRBD1 identical over 8 bases. The CDR3 has 14 amino acids. J lost 4 bases, V lost 7 bases, and 5 bases had no gene match. Germline V gene lookup returns CDR1 SNHLY and CDR2 FYNNEI.

The genes are TRBV9 and TRBJ1-3; D uncertain. CDR1 and CDR2 from the germline V gene are SGDLS and YYNGEE. Trimming pared 0 bases from V and 0 bases from J, leaving 7 bases between. The CDR3 is 15 residues long. DNA of the CDR3: TGTGCCAGCAGCGTAGACCTGAGCTCTGGAAACACCATATATTTT. Protein product: CASSVDLSSGNTIYF.

The V call is TRBV28, the J call TRBJ1-1; D is perhaps TRBD1 (5 bases). Trimming left V 2 bases short and J 7 bases short, with 8 bases between. CDR3 length: 12 amino acids. The germline V gene has CDR1 MDHEN and CDR2 SYDVKM. For the CDR3, the DNA is TGTGCCAGCAGTTTAGAAAGGGGTGAAGCTTTCTTT. Translation: CASSLERGEAFF.

This sequence joins TRBV5-1 and TRBJ2-6; 12 bases are shared with TRBD1. Looked up from germline, CDR1 is SGHRS and CDR2 is YFSETQ. The length of the CDR3 is 20 residues. V lost 5 bases and J lost 1; bases outside the gene matches: 13. The CDR3 sequence: CASSKGQGAFGFSGANVLTF. Here the CDR3 DNA reads TGCGCCAGCAGTAAGGGACAGGGGGCGTTCGGTTTTTCTGGGGCCAACGTCCTGACTTTC.

The chain carries TRBV29-1 and TRBJ2-1; 11 bases map to TRBD2. The CDR3 has 17 residues. The ends lost 1 base at V and 4 bases at J; junction bases unmatched: 9. Germline V gene data show CDR1 as SQVTM and CDR2 as ANQGSEA. As DNA, the CDR3 is TGCAGCGTTGAAGGAGGGCGAGGACTAGCGGGTTACAATGAGCAGTTCTTC. This translates into CSVEGGRGLAGYNEQFF.

In DNA, the CDR3 is TGTGCCAGCAGCATCCACCCGGGACAGGGGAAAGAGACCCAGTACTTC. It is translated as CASSIHPGQGKETQYF. V is TRBV7-9 and J is TRBJ2-5, with 10 bases aligning to TRBD1. V shed 5 bases and J 3 bases; nucleotides not matched to a gene: 9. CDR3 length: 16 residues. CDR1 SEHNR and CDR2 FQNEAQ come from the germline V gene (reference sequence).

This clone came up a few times. The chain joins TRBV27 to TRBJ2-1; a possible D gene is TRBD2 (5 bases). Germline CDR1 reads MNHEY; CDR2 reads SMNVEV (reference sequence). Trimming pared 4 bases from V and 9 bases from J, leaving 19 bases between. CDR3 length: 15 amino acids. CDR3 residues: CASSSRAGLGSEQFF. In DNA, the CDR3 is TGTGCCAGCAGTTCTAGGGCAGGCCTAGGGAGTGAGCAGTTCTTC.

The J gene is TRBJ2-1, the V gene TRBV29-1, with a possible D match to TRBD2 (5 bases). Germline V lookup: CDR1 SQVTM, CDR2 ANQGSEA. The length of the CDR3 is 12 residues. Trimming shortened V by 3 bases and J by 4 bases, and 7 bases separated the two germline ends. CDR3 sequence: CSVDTSYNEQFF. DNA of the CDR3: TGCAGCGTTGATACTAGTTACAATGAGCAGTTCTTC.